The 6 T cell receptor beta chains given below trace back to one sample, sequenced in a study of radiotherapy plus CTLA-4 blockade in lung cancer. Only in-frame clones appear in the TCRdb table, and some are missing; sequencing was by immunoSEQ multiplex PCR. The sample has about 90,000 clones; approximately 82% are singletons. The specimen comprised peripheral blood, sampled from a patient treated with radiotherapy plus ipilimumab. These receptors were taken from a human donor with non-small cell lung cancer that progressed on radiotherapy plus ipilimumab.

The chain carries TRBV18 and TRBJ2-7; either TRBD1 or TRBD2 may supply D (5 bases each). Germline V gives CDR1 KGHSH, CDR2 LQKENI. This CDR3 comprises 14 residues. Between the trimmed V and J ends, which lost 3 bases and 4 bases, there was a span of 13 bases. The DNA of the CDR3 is TGTGCCAGCTCACCGCAGGGCGGGTCTTACGAGCAGTACTTC. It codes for CASSPQGGSYEQYF. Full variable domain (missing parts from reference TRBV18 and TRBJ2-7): NAGVMQNPRHLVRRRGQEARLRCSPMKGHSHVYWYRQLPEEGLKFMVYLQKENIIDESGMPKERFSAEFPKEGPSILRIQQVVRGDSAAYFCASSPQGGSYEQYFGPGTRLTVT.

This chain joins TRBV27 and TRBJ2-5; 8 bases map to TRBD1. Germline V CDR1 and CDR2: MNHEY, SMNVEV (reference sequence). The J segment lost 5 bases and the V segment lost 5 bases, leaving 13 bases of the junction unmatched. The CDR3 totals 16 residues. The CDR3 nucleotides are TGTGCCAGCAGTCTTTCGCTCCCAGGGGGCGGGGAGACCCAGTACTTC. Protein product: CASSLSLPGGGETQYF.

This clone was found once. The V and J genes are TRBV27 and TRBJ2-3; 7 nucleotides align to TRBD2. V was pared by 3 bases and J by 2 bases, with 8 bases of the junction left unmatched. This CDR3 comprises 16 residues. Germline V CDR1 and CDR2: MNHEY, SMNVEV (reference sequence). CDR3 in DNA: TGTGCCAGCAGTTTTAGGCTAGCGGTCATCACAGATACGCAGTATTTT. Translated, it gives CASSFRLAVITDTQYF.

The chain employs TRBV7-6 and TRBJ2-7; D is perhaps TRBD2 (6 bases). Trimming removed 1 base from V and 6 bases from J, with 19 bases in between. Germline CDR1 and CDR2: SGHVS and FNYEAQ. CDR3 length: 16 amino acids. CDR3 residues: CASSLGAAEASAEQYF. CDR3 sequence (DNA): TGTGCCAGCAGCTTAGGTGCGGCGGAGGCTAGCGCCGAGCAGTACTTC.

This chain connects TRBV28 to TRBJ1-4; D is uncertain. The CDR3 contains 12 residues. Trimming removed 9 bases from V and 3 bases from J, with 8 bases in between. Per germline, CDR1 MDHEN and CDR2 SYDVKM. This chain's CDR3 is CASGRSNEKLFF. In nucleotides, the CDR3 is TGTGCCAGTGGCAGGTCTAATGAAAAACTGTTTTTT.

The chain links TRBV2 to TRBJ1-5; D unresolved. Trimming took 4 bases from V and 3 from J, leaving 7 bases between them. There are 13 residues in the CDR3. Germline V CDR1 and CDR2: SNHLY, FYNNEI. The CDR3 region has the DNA TGTGCCAGCAGTGGTCACAACAATCAGCCCCAGCATTTT. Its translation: CASSGHNNQPQHF.